This entry features one TCR beta chain sequence. Its antigen remains undetermined. No much larger clone exists at a distance of one base, and base qualities are not known. Taken with the paper, the label for treatment or condition translates to: live attenuated yellow fever vaccine strain. At each blood-draw timepoint, two biological replicates of bulk PBMCs were obtained. PBMCs were isolated from peripheral blood using a standard Ficoll-Paque protocol. RNA was extracted with TriZol from bulk PBMCs, CD4 and CD8 fractions, and dextramer-positive and dextramer-negative fractions. The data originate from a study of T cells after yellow fever vaccination (dated by TCRdb to about 2019). Regarding the study in general: The SMART-Seq v4 Ultra Low Input RNA kit was used to prepare libraries from fractions with low cell numbers. To follow T-cell clones before and after both primary and booster YFV17D yellow fever vaccination, bulk TCR alpha and beta repertoires underwent longitudinal sequencing. Two healthy male donors, one aged 18 to 29 and one aged 30 to 39 years, were included in the cohort. Blood samples were taken at several timepoints before and after primary and secondary immunization, and bulk PBMC replicates and cell subsets were isolated.

TCR cDNA was synthesized by 5'RACE template switching, through which a universal primer site and unique molecular identifiers were introduced. Priming of cDNA synthesis was performed from both the TCR alpha and TCR beta constant segments. Two PCR steps were used to amplify libraries, with sample barcodes and sequencing adapters being added in the second step. Sequencing of the libraries was done on either Illumina HiSeq 2500 (2x100 bp) or NovaSeq (2x150 bp). The authors' pipeline ran thus. Reads were demultiplexed and collapsed into UMI consensus sequences with MIGEC, and V(D)J alignment was performed with MiXCR. Clonotypes responding to the vaccine were identified with edgeR on replicate PBMC samples, with the criteria of FDR below 0.01 and a log2 fold change above 5 up to day 15. Each bulk clonotype received a CD4 or CD8 identity based on whether the sequenced CD4 or CD8 repertoire contained that clonotype at higher abundance. The public sequencing data were trimmed at Q25 with fastp and processed into clonotypes with MiXCR by TCRdb, which kept only in-frame beta chains. Rows with a matching CDR3 protein are joined into one entry that keeps the most common DNA and genes. TCRdb's processing, not the study's, gives the V and J calls here. In all, the sample holds about 580,000 distinct CDR3 sequences, and roughly a sixth of those were seen once. The ten largest clones represent roughly a sixth of the sample.

The full study reports these points: Because abundant contaminating clonotypes from the bulk population could be contained in FACS-sorted repertoires, computational filtering was required. A small share of clonotypes occurred in both CD4 and CD8 compartments, likely arising from convergent recombination. Because only a couple of donors were included in the study, the extent to which the findings can be generalized is limited. Most clones expanded after primary vaccination (about 96% of CD4 and roughly 91% of CD8) were re-detected after the booster, suggesting that broad memory maintenance occurred. The secondary T-cell response was found to be weaker but faster than the primary response, with a peak reached on day 5 rather than on day 15.

The sequenced sample was PBMCs, obtained about 5 days after the first yellow fever vaccination. This sequence was found in a man aged 18 to 35 who received the YFV17D yellow fever vaccine.

The DNA sequence is as follows: TGCGCCAGCAGCTTGGTTAGCCGGAGTGAGCAGTTCTTC. Translated, this gives CASSLVSRSEQFF. The chain was built from TRBV5-1 and TRBJ2-1; a confident D gene designation cannot be given. V loses 0 bases, J loses 9 bases, and the germline ends lie 10 bases apart. From cysteine to phenylalanine, the CDR3 is 13 amino acids long. Only the CDR3 DNA is retained, 39 bases long and in frame from the first base. Taken from the germline V gene, the CDR1 and CDR2 loops are SGHRS and YFSETQ.